This T cell receptor beta chain was captured in a study of patients and donors after allogeneic stem cell transplantation. In its sample, this clonotype was seen many times. TCRdb ran MiXCR on the RT-PCR reads and lists one entry per CDR3 protein. The table has hundreds of thousands of distinct CDR3 sequences, more than 15% seen once; the top ten hold roughly 7.2%. The source is a human donor who was either an allogeneic HSCT recipient or a stem cell or donor lymphocyte infusion donor (not recorded which). It is not recorded whose cells these are; they may come from a transplant donor. The material sequenced was blood, either unsorted or a sorted T cell fraction (not recorded which).

CDR3 bases: TGCAGTGTAAGGCGGTTCCAAGAGACCCAGTACTTC. Amino acid sequence: CSVRRFQETQYF. The chain uses TRBV20-1 and TRBJ2-5; no reliable D call. Trimming removed 7 bases from V and 1 base from J, with 10 bases in between. CDR3 size: 12 residues. Looked up from germline, CDR1 is DFQATT and CDR2 is SNEGSKA (reference sequence).